The 9 T cell receptor beta chains listed next were all sequenced from one sample in a study of blood T cells in healthy people across ages. Combining a sample-barcoded 5' primer with a J-beta primer mix, a second PCR ran for 7 to 11 cycles. TCRdb re-derived calls from the 5' RACE reads in MiXCR, one entry per CDR3 protein. The sample records about 780,000 distinct CDR3 sequences, 46% being singletons. Source material: blood. The receptors shown here come from a man aged 80 or over in good health.

The chain is built from TRBV7-2 and TRBJ2-4; 12 bases are shared with TRBD1. The J call may be incorrect, as the DNA end agrees better with TRBJ2-7. The CDR3 is 15 residues long. Germline V lookup: CDR1 SGHTA, CDR2 FQGNSA. The CDR3 DNA reads TGTGCCAGCAGCTGGGGGACAGGGGGCCGCTACGAGCAGTACTTC. Translated, it gives CASSWGTGGRYEQYF.

The chain is built from TRBV12-3 or TRBV12-4 and TRBJ1-1; unclear D gene. Trimming removed 6 bases at V and 4 bases at J, with 15 bases between. The CDR3 consists of 14 residues. CDR3 sequence (DNA): TGTGCCAGCAGCAGCGACGGGGAGACCACTGAAGCTTTCTTT. Its protein is CASSSDGETTEAFF.

This clonotype was found many times. The chain joins TRBV7-8 to TRBJ2-3; D might be TRBD1 (6 bases). CDR3 length: 14 amino acids. Germline CDR1 and CDR2: SGHVS and FQNEAQ. Trimming pared 5 bases from V and 1 base from J, leaving 10 bases between. The CDR3 here is CASSRTGRTDTQYF. The CDR3 bases are TGTGCCAGCAGCAGAACAGGGCGCACAGATACGCAGTATTTT.

About this clonotype: Germline is not matched at one junction end, which may reflect a read error. CDR3 region: CSARDGTGRAGYNEPFF. The CDR3 DNA is TGCAGTGCTAGAGATGGGACGGGACGAGCGGGTTACAATGAGCCGTTCTTC. This rearrangement joins TRBV20-1 to TRBJ2-1, with a weak D call TRBD2 (6 bases). Per the germline V gene, CDR1 is DFQATT and CDR2 is SNEGSKA (reference sequence). The length of the CDR3 is 17 residues.

The genes are TRBV5-5 and TRBJ2-5; D gene unclear. The germline gives CDR1 SGHKS, CDR2 YYEKEE (reference sequence). Trimming removed 0 bases at V and 4 bases at J, with 7 bases between. The CDR3 is made up of 13 amino acids. CDR3 residues: CASSLVWGETQYF. The CDR3, as DNA: TGTGCCAGCAGCTTGGTCTGGGGAGAGACCCAGTACTTC.

In this sample, this clonotype turned up many times. The V and J genes are TRBV4-1 and TRBJ1-1; 7 bases agree with TRBD1. CDR1 and CDR2 (germline): MGHRA, YSYEKL. J lost 3 bases, V lost 4 bases, and 5 bases had no gene match. There are 14 residues in the CDR3. CDR3 amino acids: CASSPSRGDTEAFF. CDR3 in DNA: TGCGCCAGCAGCCCGAGCAGGGGGGACACTGAAGCTTTCTTT.

The sample holds one count of this clonotype. A much larger clone sits a single nucleotide away, making a read error possible. The chain carries TRBV7-8 and TRBJ2-3, with TRBD2 matching over 7 bases. CDR3 length: 13 amino acids. With 5 bases clipped from V and 9 bases from J, the junction kept 8 bases outside the gene matches. Germline V gene data show CDR1 as SGHVS and CDR2 as FQNEAQ. The CDR3 nucleotides are TGTGCCAGCAGCCACCGGGACTACCTGACGCAGTATTTT. Its translation: CASSHRDYLTQYF.

This clonotype came up a few times. V gene TRBV24-1 combines with J gene TRBJ2-3; perhaps TRBD2 as D (6 bases). Germline assignment: CDR1 KGHDR and CDR2 SFDVKD. Trimming pared 7 bases from V and 1 base from J, leaving 17 bases between. The CDR3 length is 16 residues. The CDR3 DNA reads TGTGCCACCAGCACCCGTCGAGCTAGCGGCACAGATACGCAGTATTTT. This encodes CATSTRRASGTDTQYF.

In this sample, this clonotype turned up many times. This chain connects TRBV5-1 to TRBJ1-2; D gene uncertain. The V gene lost 3 bases and the J gene lost 1 base, with 4 bases spanning the gap. CDR3 length: 12 residues. The V gene's germline CDR1 is SGHRS and CDR2 YFSETQ. The DNA of the CDR3 is TGCGCCAGCAGCTCTAATAACTATGGCTACACCTTC. Protein sequence: CASSSNNYGYTF.